This T cell receptor (beta chain) was identified in a study of T cells in Graves' hyperthyroidism and ophthalmopathy. CDR1 is SNHLY, CDR2 FYNNEI, per germline. This CDR3 is built from 14 residues. With 10 bases removed from V and 4 bases from J, the gap between germline ends came to 18 bases. TCR beta CDR3 region amplification was performed from RNA transcripts. A set of HTBI primers served as the primers for a first-round RT-PCR of the TCR CDR3. Each CDR3 protein is one row after TCRdb ran MiXCR on the multiplex PCR reads. The table shows some 650,000 distinct CDR3 sequences, with about a sixth occurring only once. This clonotype was recorded many times.

Sequencing was done on a sample of blood. The sequence was obtained from a woman in her thirties or forties with Graves' ophthalmopathy. The V and J genes are TRBV2 and TRBJ2-3; D possibly corresponds to TRBD1 (6 bases). This CDR3 is CATPKGTSADTQYF. In DNA, the CDR3 is TGTGCCACCCCGAAGGGGACATCCGCAGATACGCAGTATTTT.